These T cell receptor beta chains were read from a single sample in a study of blood T cell repertoires in COVID-19. Clones were sequenced by immunoSEQ multiplex PCR, and TCRdb holds only the in-frame ones, with some missing. The repertoire includes 250,000 to 350,000 clones, more than 85% of them detected once, and around 0.88% sits in the top ten. The material sequenced was peripheral blood. These receptors came from a man between 25 and 39 years old with acute or convalescent COVID-19. Each CDR3 is given with its conserved first and last residue. A D gene is named only where the DNA matches it firmly. Clone size, where shown, is once, few, many, or a class for clones that have expanded.

j_gene: TRBJ1-6
d_gene: TRBD1
abundance: NA
v_gene: TRBV14
CDR3aa: CASSRQGYNSPLHF
CDR3nt: TGTGCCAGCAGCCGACAGGGTTATAATTCACCCCTCCACTTT

j_gene: TRBJ1-1
d_gene: TRBD1
abundance: NA
v_gene: TRBV19
CDR3aa: CASSKQGALSTEAFF
CDR3nt: TGTGCCAGTAGTAAACAGGGGGCGTTAAGCACTGAAGCTTTCTTT

j_gene: TRBJ1-5
d_gene: NA
abundance: NA
v_gene: TRBV27
CDR3aa: CASSPSYNQPQHF
CDR3nt: TGTGCCAGCAGCCCTAGTTACAATCAGCCCCAGCATTTT

j_gene: TRBJ1-1
d_gene: TRBD1
abundance: NA
v_gene: TRBV28
CDR3aa: CASSSQTQGANTEAFF
CDR3nt: TGTGCCAGCAGTTCCCAAACCCAGGGGGCCAACACTGAAGCTTTCTTT

j_gene: TRBJ2-7
d_gene: TRBD1
abundance: NA
v_gene: TRBV29-1
CDR3aa: CSVRDRGMYEQYF
CDR3nt: TGCAGCGTCCGGGACAGGGGGATGTACGAGCAGTACTTC

j_gene: TRBJ1-2
d_gene: NA
abundance: NA
v_gene: TRBV6-2/TRBV6-3
CDR3aa: CASSRPGGDLWRDGYTF
CDR3nt: TGTGCCAGCAGTCGCCCCGGGGGGGACCTCTGGAGGGATGGCTACACCTTC

j_gene: TRBJ1-1
d_gene: TRBD1
abundance: once
v_gene: TRBV11-2
CDR3aa: CASSLGWSGTGGNTEAFF
CDR3nt: TGTGCCAGCAGCTTAGGCTGGTCCGGGACAGGGGGGAACACTGAAGCTTTCTTT

j_gene: TRBJ1-2
d_gene: NA
abundance: NA
v_gene: TRBV5-6
CDR3aa: CASWRINYGYTF
CDR3nt: TGTGCCAGCTGGCGGATTAACTATGGCTACACCTTC

j_gene: TRBJ1-5
d_gene: NA
abundance: many
v_gene: TRBV28
CDR3aa: CASSFSSRNQPQHF
CDR3nt: TGTGCCAGCAGTTTTAGCAGCCGCAATCAGCCCCAGCATTTT

j_gene: TRBJ2-7
d_gene: NA
abundance: NA
v_gene: TRBV6-5
CDR3aa: CASEQTGTTKQYF
CDR3nt: TGTGCCAGCGAACAGACCGGGACAACAAAGCAGTACTTC

j_gene: TRBJ1-2
d_gene: NA
abundance: few
v_gene: TRBV19
CDR3aa: CASSGMGQGIYGYTF
CDR3nt: TGTGCCAGTAGTGGTATGGGGCAGGGGATTTATGGCTACACCTTC

j_gene: TRBJ1-2
d_gene: NA
abundance: NA
v_gene: TRBV5-4
CDR3aa: CASSLAGDYGYTF
CDR3nt: TGTGCCAGCAGCTTGGCTGGAGACTATGGCTACACCTTC

j_gene: TRBJ2-2
d_gene: NA
abundance: NA
v_gene: TRBV19
CDR3aa: CASSIAGEGTGELFF
CDR3nt: TGTGCCAGTAGTATAGCGGGAGAGGGCACCGGGGAGCTGTTTTTT

j_gene: TRBJ1-4
d_gene: NA
abundance: NA
v_gene: TRBV19
CDR3aa: CASSNRPDRTNEKLFF
CDR3nt: TGTGCCAGTAGTAACCGCCCCGACAGAACTAATGAAAAACTGTTTTTT

j_gene: TRBJ1-6
d_gene: NA
abundance: NA
v_gene: TRBV9
CDR3aa: CASSVEPVRSYNSPLHF
CDR3nt: TGTGCCAGCAGCGTAGAACCAGTTCGCTCCTATAATTCACCCCTCCACTTT

j_gene: TRBJ1-2
d_gene: NA
abundance: NA
v_gene: TRBV25-1
CDR3aa: CASSEGGSLGYGYTF
CDR3nt: TGTGCCAGCAGTGAAGGCGGCAGTTTAGGCTATGGCTACACCTTC

j_gene: TRBJ2-5
d_gene: TRBD1
abundance: NA
v_gene: TRBV29-1
CDR3aa: CSGQGLGETQYF
CDR3nt: TGCAGCGGACAGGGCCTGGGGGAGACCCAGTACTTC

j_gene: TRBJ1-2
d_gene: NA
abundance: NA
v_gene: TRBV19
CDR3aa: CASSVTDAGVGYTF
CDR3nt: TGTGCCAGTAGTGTAACGGACGCAGGGGTCGGCTACACCTTC

j_gene: TRBJ1-2
d_gene: NA
abundance: NA
v_gene: TRBV5-6
CDR3aa: CASSLLHLQANYGYTF
CDR3nt: TGTGCCAGCAGCTTACTCCATCTCCAAGCTAACTATGGCTACACCTTC

j_gene: TRBJ1-5
d_gene: NA
abundance: NA
v_gene: TRBV4-1
CDR3aa: CASSQQPQGSYSNQPQHF
CDR3nt: TGCGCCAGCAGCCAACAGCCGCAGGGGTCATATAGCAATCAGCCCCAGCATTTT

j_gene: TRBJ1-1
d_gene: TRBD1
abundance: NA
v_gene: TRBV19
CDR3aa: CASSIQGVSTEAFF
CDR3nt: TGTGCCAGTAGTATCCAGGGGGTTAGCACTGAAGCTTTCTTT

j_gene: TRBJ1-5
d_gene: NA
abundance: NA
v_gene: TRBV5-8
CDR3aa: CASNNRVGQPQHF
CDR3nt: TGTGCCAGCAACAACAGGGTTGGTCAGCCCCAGCATTTT

j_gene: TRBJ1-6
d_gene: NA
abundance: NA
v_gene: TRBV4-2
CDR3aa: CASSQPSRPNSPLHF
CDR3nt: TGTGCCAGCAGCCAACCTAGCAGACCTAATTCACCCCTCCACTTT

j_gene: TRBJ1-1
d_gene: TRBD1
abundance: NA
v_gene: TRBV18
CDR3aa: CASSPTRDRVTEAFF
CDR3nt: TGTGCCAGCTCACCGACGCGGGACAGGGTCACTGAAGCTTTCTTT

j_gene: TRBJ1-6
d_gene: TRBD1
abundance: NA
v_gene: TRBV14
CDR3aa: CASSQDIRGLRNSPLHF
CDR3nt: TGTGCCAGCAGCCAAGATATTAGGGGGCTGCGAAATTCACCCCTCCACTTT

j_gene: TRBJ1-2
d_gene: NA
abundance: NA
v_gene: TRBV5-1
CDR3aa: CASSLGTANYGYTF
CDR3nt: TGCGCCAGCAGCTTGGGGACAGCGAACTATGGCTACACCTTC

j_gene: TRBJ1-1
d_gene: NA
abundance: NA
v_gene: TRBV7-9
CDR3aa: CASTLGGGNTEAFF
CDR3nt: TGTGCCAGCACCTTAGGAGGAGGGAACACTGAAGCTTTCTTT

j_gene: TRBJ2-6
d_gene: NA
abundance: NA
v_gene: TRBV18
CDR3aa: CASSPPAGANVLTF
CDR3nt: TGTGCCAGCTCACCCCCGGCTGGGGCCAACGTCCTGACTTTC

j_gene: TRBJ1-5
d_gene: NA
abundance: NA
v_gene: TRBV28
CDR3aa: CASRTVNSNQPQHF
CDR3nt: TGTGCCAGTCGGACAGTAAATAGCAATCAGCCCCAGCATTTT

j_gene: TRBJ1-2
d_gene: NA
abundance: NA
v_gene: TRBV19
CDR3aa: CASSTGFGGYTF
CDR3nt: TGTGCCAGTAGTACGGGGTTCGGTGGCTACACCTTC

j_gene: TRBJ1-4
d_gene: NA
abundance: NA
v_gene: TRBV29-1
CDR3aa: CSVGGSTNEKLFF
CDR3nt: TGCAGCGTTGGAGGGTCAACTAATGAAAAACTGTTTTTT

j_gene: TRBJ2-1
d_gene: TRBD2
abundance: NA
v_gene: TRBV5-1
CDR3aa: CASSQRELYNEQFF
CDR3nt: TGCGCCAGCAGCCAGCGGGAGCTGTACAATGAGCAGTTCTTC

j_gene: TRBJ1-4
d_gene: NA
abundance: NA
v_gene: TRBV5-1
CDR3aa: CASSPTPGNEKLFF
CDR3nt: TGCGCCAGCAGCCCCACCCCAGGGAATGAAAAACTGTTTTTT

j_gene: TRBJ2-3
d_gene: TRBD1
abundance: NA
v_gene: TRBV5-1
CDR3aa: CASSLRTRTGGADTQYF
CDR3nt: TGCGCCAGCAGCTTACGCACCAGGACAGGGGGCGCAGATACGCAGTATTTT

j_gene: TRBJ1-1
d_gene: NA
abundance: NA
v_gene: TRBV9
CDR3aa: CASSVAGPNTEAFF
CDR3nt: TGTGCCAGCAGCGTAGCAGGGCCGAACACTGAAGCTTTCTTT

j_gene: TRBJ2-5
d_gene: NA
abundance: NA
v_gene: TRBV5-1
CDR3aa: CASSLVSYQETQYF
CDR3nt: TGCGCCAGCAGCTTGGTTTCGTACCAAGAGACCCAGTACTTC

j_gene: TRBJ1-4
d_gene: NA
abundance: NA
v_gene: TRBV12-3/TRBV12-4
CDR3aa: CASSYNEKLFF
CDR3nt: TGTGCCAGCAGCTACAATGAAAAACTGTTTTTT

j_gene: TRBJ1-1
d_gene: NA
abundance: NA
v_gene: TRBV11-3
CDR3aa: CASSSRSGADTEAFF
CDR3nt: TGTGCCAGCAGCTCCCGAAGCGGCGCGGACACTGAAGCTTTCTTT

j_gene: TRBJ2-1
d_gene: TRBD2
abundance: NA
v_gene: TRBV19
CDR3aa: CASRGRGASGRRSSYNEQFF
CDR3nt: TGTGCCAGTAGGGGGCGAGGGGCTAGCGGGAGGCGGAGCTCCTACAATGAGCAGTTCTTC

j_gene: TRBJ1-6
d_gene: NA
abundance: NA
v_gene: TRBV15
CDR3aa: CATSRDQGTAYNSPLHF
CDR3nt: TGTGCCACCAGCAGAGATCAGGGGACCGCGTATAATTCACCCCTCCACTTT

j_gene: TRBJ1-3
d_gene: TRBD1
abundance: NA
v_gene: TRBV9
CDR3aa: CASSVVADRVGNTIYF
CDR3nt: TGTGCCAGCAGCGTAGTAGCGGACAGGGTTGGAAACACCATATATTTT

j_gene: TRBJ1-4
d_gene: TRBD1
abundance: few
v_gene: TRBV30
CDR3aa: CAWQQGGNEKLFF
CDR3nt: TGTGCCTGGCAACAGGGGGGTAATGAAAAACTGTTTTTT